This T cell receptor (beta chain) was captured by sequencing in a study of shared clonotypes between healthy human individuals. Sequencing used immunoSEQ multiplex PCR; TCRdb keeps in-frame clones, though not all of them. The data show 2 million to 2.5 million clones, 85% to 95% seen once. With V trimmed by 6 bases and J by 5 bases, 5 bases remained unmatched. CDR1 and CDR2 (germline): ENHRY, SYGVKD. The CDR3 is made up of 13 amino acids. The TCR originated in a young man in good health. Some clones in this sample may be carry-over from other donors' samples. The chain links TRBV10-3 to TRBJ1-1, with 8 positions matching TRBD1. Source material: naive CD4+ T cells from PBMCs. The sample's subset: CD45RA+ positively selected. As DNA, the CDR3 is TGTGCCATCAGATTACAGGGGGGAACTGAAGCTTTCTTT. Amino acids: CAIRLQGGTEAFF.